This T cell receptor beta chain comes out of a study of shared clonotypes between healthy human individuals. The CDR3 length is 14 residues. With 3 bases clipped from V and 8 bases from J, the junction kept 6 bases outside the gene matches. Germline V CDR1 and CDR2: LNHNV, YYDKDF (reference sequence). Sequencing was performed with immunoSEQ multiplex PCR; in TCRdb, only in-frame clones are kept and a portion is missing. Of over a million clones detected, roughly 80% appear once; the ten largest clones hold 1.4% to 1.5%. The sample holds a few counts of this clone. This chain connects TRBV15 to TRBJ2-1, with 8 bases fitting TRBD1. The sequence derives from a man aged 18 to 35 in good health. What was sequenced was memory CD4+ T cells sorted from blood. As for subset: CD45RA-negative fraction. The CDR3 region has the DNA TGTGCCACCAGCAGGGGAGACAGGGGAGATGAGCAGTTCTTC. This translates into CATSRGDRGDEQFF.